This T cell receptor beta chain derives from a study of CD8 T cells in Susac syndrome. Across the whole study: Blood was drawn from Susac syndrome patients while they were therapy-naive, on corticosteroids, or on intravenous immunoglobulin alone. Study results and caveats: Peak Susac CD8+ clonal expansion occurred in TEMRA cells and active patients.

Sequencing of TCR beta was performed on blood CD8+ and CD4+ T cells. As judged by recently defined diagnostic criteria, patients with Susac syndrome had definite or probable disease. An input of about 0.5 to 1 ug of RNA was subjected to reverse transcription using random hexamers. TCRdb ran MiXCR on the immunoSEQ multiplex PCR reads and lists one entry per CDR3 protein. Counted here are roughly 89,000 distinct CDR3 sequences, approximately 96% occurring once; the ten biggest clones make up 0.55% to 0.75%. The CDR3 has 16 amino acids. Germline V gene data show CDR1 as SEHNR and CDR2 as FQNEAQ (reference sequence). V gave up 4 bases and J gave up 3 bases, with 13 bases separating them. Comments on this clonotype: Its target is unknown.

The specimen sequenced was CD8+ T cells from PBMCs. The TCR was taken from a human donor with Susac syndrome. The V gene is TRBV7-9, the J gene TRBJ2-6, with D perhaps matching TRBD2 (5 bases). As DNA, the CDR3 is TGTGCCAGCAGCTCCCGAATGGGGAGTGGGGCCAACGTCCTGACTTTC. This gives the protein CASSSRMGSGANVLTF. The full variable domain, in which reference TRBV7-9 and TRBJ2-6 provide the parts outside the CDR3, is DTGVSQNPRHKITKRGQNVTFRCDPISEHNRLYWYRQTLGQGPEFLTYFQNEAQLEKSRLLSDRFSAERPKGSFSTLEIQRTEQGDSAMYLCASSSRMGSGANVLTFGAGSRLTVL.